This TCR beta chain stems from a study of blood T cells in healthy people across ages. V was clipped by 8 bases and J by 0 bases, with 17 bases between them. Germline V gene sequence: CDR1 MNHNY, CDR2 SVGAGI (reference sequence). The length of the CDR3 is 15 residues. Combining a sample-barcoded 5' primer with a J-beta primer mix, a second PCR ran for about 6 to 12 cycles. TCRdb reprocessed the 5' RACE reads with MiXCR, giving one entry per CDR3 protein. The sample gives 1 million or so distinct CDR3 sequences, more than 35% of which show up once; 18% is in the top ten. This clonotype came up many times.

The specimen sequenced was blood. This sequence joins TRBV6-6 and TRBJ2-7, with a possible D match to TRBD2 (7 bases). The receptor comes from a woman aged 60-75 years in good health. The CDR3 bases are TGTGCCAGCGGGGGGGCTAGCGGCTACTCCTACGAGCAGTACTTC. This codes for CASGGASGYSYEQYF.